The 5 T cell receptor beta chains below all came from one sample that was sequenced in a study of T cells in Graves' hyperthyroidism and ophthalmopathy. TCR beta CDR3 sequences were amplified from RNA transcripts. With the HTBI primer set, the TCR CDR3 went through a first round of RT-PCR. TCRdb processed the multiplex PCR reads anew with MiXCR; each CDR3 protein has one entry. The table has roughly 720,000 distinct CDR3 sequences, approximately 15% seen once. The sequencing sample was made of blood. The receptors here all came from a man aged 45 to 65 with Graves' hyperthyroidism.

CDR3 DNA sequence: TGCAGTGCTAGACCAACCTCGGGACTCGACGAGACCCAGTACTTC. Amino acids: CSARPTSGLDETQYF. The chain joins TRBV20-1 to TRBJ2-5; D might be TRBD2 (6 bases). V lost 2 bases, J lost 5 bases, and 18 bases lay in between. This CDR3 has 15 amino acids. In germline, CDR1 is DFQATT, CDR2 SNEGSKA (reference sequence).

This clonotype was seen repeatedly, ten times or more. The V call is TRBV2, the J call TRBJ2-7; 14 nucleotides match TRBD2. V lost 7 bases to trimming and J lost 6 bases; unmatched junction nucleotides: 5. CDR1 SNHLY and CDR2 FYNNEI come from the germline V gene. This CDR3 is 14 amino acids long. The CDR3 loop reads CASTGTSGSLEQYF. CDR3 nucleotide sequence: TGTGCCAGCACCGGGACTAGCGGGAGTCTCGAGCAGTACTTC.

The chain uses TRBV4-1 and TRBJ2-7, with 8 bases lining up with TRBD2. From germline, CDR1 is MGHRA and CDR2 YSYEKL. J lost 5 bases, V lost 1 base, and 4 bases had no gene match. The CDR3 extends over 14 amino acids. The CDR3 DNA follows: TGCGCCAGCAGCCAAGCCGGGACTAGTGACGAGCAGTACTTC. Encoded protein: CASSQAGTSDEQYF.

This clonotype has just a few counts. The genes are TRBV7-9 and TRBJ2-1, with 8 bases lining up with TRBD2. Germline CDR1 SEHNR, CDR2 FQNEAQ (reference sequence). This CDR3 is built from 14 residues. After removal of 2 bases from V and 8 bases from J, the junction contained 5 bases not matched to a gene. The CDR3 sequence: CASSLPGGVDEQFF. CDR3 DNA sequence: TGTGCCAGCAGCTTACCGGGAGGGGTCGATGAGCAGTTCTTC.

The sample holds a few counts of this clonotype. The genes are TRBV9 and TRBJ2-2; TRBD2 matches 10 bases. V was pared by 0 bases and J by 5 bases, with 1 base of the junction left unmatched. Per germline, CDR1 SGDLS and CDR2 YYNGEE. The CDR3 totals 15 residues. CDR3 sequence: CASSVVSGRTGELFF. Here the CDR3 DNA reads TGTGCCAGCAGCGTAGTTAGCGGGAGGACCGGGGAGCTGTTTTTT. Variable domain in full (rest from reference TRBV9 and TRBJ2-2): DSGVTQTPKHLITATGQRVTLRCSPRSGDLSVYWYQQSLDQGLQFLIQYYNGEERAKGNILERFSAQQFPDLHSELNLSSLELGDSALYFCASSVVSGRTGELFFGEGSRLTVL.